Listed here are 17 T cell receptor beta chains from one sample, sequenced in a study of T-cell reconstitution after alpha-beta-depleted transplantation in children. Unique molecular identifiers were incorporated when the TCRbeta library was constructed. TCRdb reprocessed the PCR reads with MiXCR, giving one entry per CDR3 protein. The sample lists 480,000 or so distinct CDR3 sequences; over 9.5% were seen once. Sequenced material: PBMCs, taken before TCRalphabeta/CD19-depleted stem cell transplant. These receptor sequences come from a child aged 2 to 15 with inherited bone marrow failure, due to receive a stem cell transplant.

In its sample, this clonotype was seen many times. The chain carries TRBV30 and TRBJ1-1, with D perhaps matching TRBD1 (5 bases). V was clipped by 1 base and J by 4 bases, with 16 bases between them. This CDR3 is 15 amino acids long. CDR1 is GTSNPN, CDR2 SVGIG, per germline (reference sequence). The CDR3 reads CAWSGRGPGGTEAFF. The CDR3 bases are TGTGCCTGGAGTGGAAGGGGCCCCGGCGGCACTGAAGCTTTCTTT.

Note on this clonotype: Given a much more abundant clone one base away, this may be a read error. The CDR3 region is CASSQVRGQGLHDQYF. The CDR3 bases are TGCGCCAGCAGCCAAGTGCGCGGACAGGGGTTGCACGACCAGTACTTC. The genes are TRBV4-1 and TRBJ2-7, with TRBD1 matching over 9 bases. CDR3 length: 16 residues. Germline values: CDR1 MGHRA, CDR2 YSYEKL.

Ten or more counts support this clonotype. The chain joins TRBV11-2 to TRBJ2-5; D is unresolved. Looked up from germline, CDR1 is SGHAT and CDR2 is FQNNGV. Trimming took off 7 bases at V and 5 bases at J, with 17 bases between the two ends. The CDR3 runs to 14 residues. The CDR3, as DNA: TGTGCCAGCACCCCCAATCAACTGGTGGAGACCCAGTACTTC. Its translation is CASTPNQLVETQYF.

V usage is TRBV4-1 and J usage is TRBJ2-1; 11 bases are a match to TRBD2. CDR3 length equals 19 residues. The V gene end was trimmed by 0 bases and the J gene end by 0 bases; junction bases not matched to a gene: 7. Germline CDR1 is MGHRA and CDR2 is YSYEKL. Written as DNA, the CDR3 is TGCGCCAGCAGCCAAGAAGGGACTAGCGGAAACAGCTCCTACAATGAGCAGTTCTTC. Translating it yields CASSQEGTSGNSSYNEQFF.

This clonotype was seen many times. Germline is not matched at one junction end, which may reflect a read error. The genes are TRBV12-3 or TRBV12-4 and TRBJ2-1; TRBD2 aligns across 9 bases. The CDR3 runs to 12 residues. CDR3 DNA: TGTGCCAGCAGTTCATCTAGCGGGACAATCCTCTTC. This translates into CASSSSSGTILF.

This clonotype was seen many times. The chain combines TRBV12-3 or TRBV12-4 with TRBJ2-7; D call uncertain. The germline V and J ends were trimmed by 5 bases and 5 bases, with 13 bases remaining between them. The CDR3 has 13 residues. The CDR3 protein is CASSVGGIHEQYF. The CDR3 DNA follows: TGTGCCAGCAGTGTAGGCGGTATCCACGAGCAGTACTTC.

This clonotype showed up just a few times. V is TRBV24-1 and J is TRBJ2-6; D is undetermined. The CDR3 loop spans 16 amino acids. V was clipped by 4 bases and J by 0 bases, with 9 bases between them. Germline-derived CDR1 and CDR2 are KGHDR and SFDVKD. As DNA, the CDR3 is TGTGCCACCAGTGACCCGCGACCCTCTGGGGCCAACGTCCTGACTTTC. Translating gives CATSDPRPSGANVLTF.

Note on this clonotype: A single base separates this from a much larger clone, so it may be a read error. The gene calls are TRBV24-1 and TRBJ2-1; no definite D call. V was cut by 0 bases and J by 7 bases, with 12 bases left in between. Germline assignment: CDR1 KGHDR and CDR2 SFDVKD. This CDR3 region has 15 residues. In DNA, the CDR3 is TGTGCCACCAGTGATTTGTATGATCGAGCTAATGAGCAGTTCTTC. Residues: CATSDLYDRANEQFF.

This clonotype has ten or more counts. The rearrangement links TRBV29-1 to TRBJ1-1; unclear D gene. The V and J ends lost 5 bases and 0 bases respectively, with 16 bases between them. This CDR3 spans 15 amino acids. Per germline, CDR1 SQVTM and CDR2 ANQGSEA. CDR3 nucleotides: TGCAGCGTTTTTGGGGTGAGGCAGCTGAACACTGAAGCTTTCTTT. It translates to CSVFGVRQLNTEAFF.

This clonotype has a count of ten or more. The chain links TRBV29-1 to TRBJ2-5; the match to TRBD2 covers 12 bases. There are 15 residues in the CDR3. Trimming removed 4 bases from V and 5 bases from J; junction bases left unmatched: 8. Germline loops: CDR1 SQVTM, CDR2 ANQGSEA. This chain's CDR3 is CSVAGLAGRWETQYF. CDR3 coding DNA: TGCAGCGTTGCCGGACTAGCGGGACGGTGGGAGACCCAGTACTTC. Supplemented by reference TRBV29-1 and TRBJ2-5, the full variable domain reads SAVISQKPSRDICQRGTSLTIQCQVDSQVTMMFWYRQQPGQSLTLIATANQGSEATYESGFVIDKFPISRPNLTFSTLTVSNMSPEDSSIYLCSVAGLAGRWETQYFGPGTRLLVL.

This clonotype was seen at least ten times. The rearrangement joins TRBV7-9 to TRBJ2-1; 12 bases align to TRBD2. The germline V gene has CDR1 SEHNR and CDR2 FQNEAQ (reference sequence). J gave up 9 bases and V 3 bases, and 6 bases lay outside the gene matches. The length of the CDR3 is 15 residues. The CDR3 DNA is TGTGCCAGCAGCTTTCCTAGCGGGAGGGCCGCTGAGCAGTTCTTC. As protein: CASSFPSGRAAEQFF.

In its sample, this clonotype was seen many times. The V and J genes are TRBV29-1 and TRBJ2-7, with 9 bases lining up with TRBD1. Unmatched junction bases numbered 14, after V lost 4 bases and J lost 7 bases. Germline V gene lookup returns CDR1 SQVTM and CDR2 ANQGSEA. CDR3 length: 15 amino acids. CDR3 region: CSVGPPGQGRGEQYF. In nucleotides, the CDR3 is TGCAGCGTTGGACCCCCGGGACAGGGCCGAGGGGAGCAGTACTTC.

This clonotype was observed many times. In nucleotides, the CDR3 is TGCAGTGCTGCGAGACAGGGACCAAATTCACCCCTCCACTTT. Translated: CSAARQGPNSPLHF. The gene calls are TRBV20-1 and TRBJ1-6; TRBD1 matches at 7 bases. V lost 5 bases and J lost 7; bases outside the gene matches: 8. The CDR3 contains 14 residues. Germline V gives CDR1 DFQATT, CDR2 SNEGSKA (reference sequence).

This clonotype was recorded at least ten times. The chain uses TRBV28 and TRBJ2-1; 8 bases are shared with TRBD2. The CDR3 is made up of 16 amino acids. V lost 7 bases to trimming and J lost 4 bases; unmatched junction nucleotides: 12. Per the germline V gene, CDR1 is MDHEN and CDR2 is SYDVKM. The DNA for the CDR3 is TGTGCCAGCACCTATTTGGGACTAGGGAGATACAATGAGCAGTTCTTC. Encoded protein: CASTYLGLGRYNEQFF.

This clonotype was found many times. The rearrangement joins TRBV5-1 to TRBJ2-5; D not resolved. CDR3 length equals 13 residues. CDR1 and CDR2 from the germline V gene are SGHRS and YFSETQ. V dropped 4 bases and J dropped 6 bases, with 13 bases sitting between them. CDR3 coding DNA: TGCGCCAGCAGCCGAGACCTTACGAAGACCCAGTACTTC. Protein sequence: CASSRDLTKTQYF. Combining the CDR3 with reference TRBV5-1 and TRBJ2-5 gives the whole variable domain KAGVTQTPRYLIKTRGQQVTLSCSPISGHRSVSWYQQTPGQGLQFLFEYFSETQRNKGNFPGRFSGRQFSNSRSEMNVSTLELGDSALYLCASSRDLTKTQYFGPGTRLLVL.

The chain is built from TRBV3-1 and TRBJ1-1; 10 nucleotides line up with TRBD1. CDR1 is LGHDT, CDR2 YNNKEL, per germline (reference sequence). With V trimmed by 5 bases and J by 0 bases, 3 bases remained unmatched. The CDR3 totals 15 residues. CDR3 DNA sequence: TGTGCCAGCAGCAGGGACAGGGGCATGAACACTGAAGCTTTCTTT. Protein product: CASSRDRGMNTEAFF.

This clonotype was detected ten times or more. The chain carries TRBV11-2 and TRBJ2-1; D remains ambiguous. Germline assignment: CDR1 SGHAT and CDR2 FQNNGV. The V and J ends lost 5 bases and 0 bases respectively, with 17 bases between them. The CDR3 runs 17 residues. CDR3 region: CASSERRGKSSYNEQFF. Here the CDR3 DNA reads TGTGCCAGCAGCGAACGACGTGGGAAAAGCTCCTACAATGAGCAGTTCTTC.